This T cell receptor beta chain was retrieved from a study of blood T cell repertoires in COVID-19. Study in general: COVID-19 samples collected from the United States, Italy and Spain covered acute and convalescent phases. T cells, B-cell-depleted T cells, or PBMCs supplied cDNA or gDNA.

Assay: immunoSEQ multiplex PCR; the TCRdb copy retains only in-frame clones and omits some. The data contain over 200,000 clones, 80% to 85% of them singletons. Per the germline V gene, CDR1 is SQVTM and CDR2 is ANQGSEA. The CDR3 runs 14 residues. V dropped 4 bases and J dropped 0; count of bases not matched to a gene: 4. This clone was counted a single time. The chain combines TRBV29-1 with TRBJ1-1; 8 positions match TRBD1. The TCR comes from a woman over 75 with active or convalescent COVID-19. Sequenced sample: peripheral blood. The CDR3 protein is CSVVGTGMNTEAFF. CDR3 DNA sequence: TGCAGCGTTGTCGGGACAGGCATGAACACTGAAGCTTTCTTT.